This TCR beta chain comes out of a study of CD8 T cells in ankylosing spondylitis. Worth noting for this clonotype: Antigen specificity is unknown.

By quantitative 5'-RACE with molecular barcodes, the TCR beta libraries were made. TCRdb analysed the 5' RACE reads with MiXCR anew, one entry per CDR3 protein. The sample lists approximately 350,000 distinct CDR3 sequences, roughly 20% occurring once. Germline loops: CDR1 LGHDT, CDR2 YNNKEL (reference sequence). This CDR3 spans 17 amino acids. Whole-study results and caveats: In ankylosing spondylitis patients, matched synovial fluid reportedly showed significant enrichment of disease-linked clones. Blood of patients with ankylosing spondylitis appeared to be characterized by a TCR beta motif of several highly homologous variants.

The chain employs TRBV3-1 and TRBJ2-3; D is possibly TRBD2 (5 bases). The receptor was derived from a male donor with ankylosing spondylitis or in good health (not recorded which). Sequenced sample: blood, either unsorted or a sorted T cell fraction (not recorded which). The CDR3 reads CGSSQDGLSPLWDTQYF. CDR3 nucleotide sequence: TGTGGCTCCAGCCAAGACGGACTGTCCCCTCTATGGGATACGCAGTATTTT.